This T cell receptor beta chain comes out of a study of blood T cell repertoires in COVID-19. Background on the study: Sources were T cells, B-cell-depleted T cells, or PBMCs; the material itself was cDNA or gDNA.

Original methodology: Cell counts per sample came from amplifying reference gene primers. Here immunoSEQ multiplex PCR was the method, and the copy in TCRdb shows in-frame clones only, minus some. V and J calls and clone size are as listed in that table; D and trimming were resolved from the DNA. The table lists about 280,000 clones, around nine tenths of them singletons. This clone appeared a single time. The junction shows a germline mismatch at one end, possibly a read error. The CDR3 covers 15 residues. Germline V gene lookup returns CDR1 SSHAT and CDR2 FNYEAQ (reference sequence). This chain uses TRBV7-7 with TRBJ2-7, with 9 bases identical to TRBD1. The source of this sequence is a man aged 40-49 years with active or convalescent COVID-19. Sample: peripheral blood. The CDR3, as DNA: TGTGCTAGCAGTTTGGGGACAGGGAGCTCCTACGAGCAGTACTTC. Protein product: CASSLGTGSSYEQYF.